This TCR beta chain was sequenced in a study of identical twins. This clonotype was observed at least ten times. Its target is unknown. Findings of the study overall: Models predicted less out-of-frame TCR alpha sharing in monozygotic twins than was found. A partial confounding effect on zero-insertion analyses could come from invariant MAIT and iNKT cells. High-abundance cord blood beta clonotypes had fewer insertions; memory repertoires showed none.

Every one of the donors was a healthy Caucasian. Germline-derived CDR1 and CDR2 are SQVTM and ANQGSEA. The V end was cut by 2 bases, the J end by 4 bases, with 10 bases between. This CDR3 is 13 amino acids long. In TCRdb, the 5' RACE reads were re-called with MiXCR into one record per CDR3 protein. The data hold hundreds of thousands of distinct CDR3 sequences, with around 6% observed a single time. The sample was naive T cells sorted from blood. This receptor was identified in a man aged 18-30 years in good health. The chain joins TRBV29-1 to TRBJ2-3; D possibly uses TRBD1 or TRBD2 (5 bases each). The CDR3 coding sequence is TGCAGCGTTGAAAGCCAGGGACCAGATACGCAGTATTTT. Its protein product is CSVESQGPDTQYF.